This entry lists 28 T cell receptor beta chains sequenced from one sample in a study of blood T cell repertoires in COVID-19 (dated by TCRdb to 2018 to 2020). Receptors were amplified or captured by the immunoSEQ multiplex PCR assay. TCRdb obtained this table from immuneACCESS and retained in-frame rearrangements with V and J assigned. These tables miss some clones; where compared with another copy, unresolved V genes account for less than half of the shortfall, and the remainder is unexplained. The sample has approximately 90,000 clones on record, around 87% of them singletons. The top ten constitute roughly 6.8% of the sample. Sample: peripheral blood. The receptors shown here come from a human donor with acute or convalescent COVID-19. The donor label of this sample is uncertain.

The chain is built from TRBV30 and TRBJ1-2, with D perhaps matching TRBD1 (5 bases). Trimming shortened V by 2 bases and J by 5 bases, and 12 bases separated the two germline ends. Germline V gives CDR1 GTSNPN, CDR2 SVGIG (reference sequence). This CDR3 is 13 amino acids long. The CDR3 DNA reads TGTGCCTGGAGTCCCCGGGACTTTTATGGCTACACCTTC. Translating gives CAWSPRDFYGYTF.

This chain connects TRBV28 to TRBJ1-1; the D is unclear. Trimming removed 5 bases at V and 5 bases at J, with 15 bases between. Germline CDR1 is MDHEN and CDR2 is SYDVKM. The CDR3 extends over 14 amino acids. CDR3 residues: CASSPPTHRTEAFF. Written as DNA, the CDR3 is TGTGCCAGCAGTCCCCCGACACACCGTACTGAAGCTTTCTTT.

This clone came up once. This sequence joins TRBV28 and TRBJ2-1; 8 nucleotides align to TRBD1. The CDR3 contains 15 residues. V dropped 3 bases and J dropped 4; count of bases not matched to a gene: 5. From germline, CDR1 is MDHEN and CDR2 SYDVKM. Written as DNA, the CDR3 is TGTGCCAGCAGTTTTACAGGGGGACCTTACAATGAGCAGTTCTTC. Its translation is CASSFTGGPYNEQFF.

CDR3 sequence: CASSVAYPTVGYGYTF. CDR3 sequence (DNA): TGTGCCAGCAGCGTAGCTTATCCGACAGTAGGCTATGGCTACACCTTC. The chain combines TRBV9 with TRBJ1-2; a weak D match, TRBD1 (5 bases). The CDR3 spans 16 residues. Looked up from germline, CDR1 is SGDLS and CDR2 is YYNGEE. V was pared by 0 bases and J by 4 bases, with 16 bases between.

V usage is TRBV7-2 and J usage is TRBJ2-7; 9 bases are shared with TRBD2. Germline-derived CDR1 and CDR2 are SGHTA and FQGNSA. The length of the CDR3 is 14 residues. Unmatched junction bases numbered 5, after V lost 6 bases and J lost 2 bases. CDR3 in DNA: TGTGCCAGCAGTCGTCTAGCGGGGCCCTACGAGCAGTACTTC. It yields the protein CASSRLAGPYEQYF.

This sequence joins TRBV9 and TRBJ1-5; 9 positions match TRBD1. Trimming took 3 bases from V and 9 from J; bases not matched to a gene: 10. The CDR3 consists of 15 residues. CDR1 SGDLS and CDR2 YYNGEE come from the germline V gene. The CDR3 protein is CASSAGTGFGGPQHF. Written as DNA, the CDR3 is TGTGCCAGCAGCGCTGGGACAGGGTTTGGTGGGCCCCAGCATTTT.

The rearrangement links TRBV29-1 to TRBJ1-2; 8 positions match TRBD1. The CDR3 covers 12 residues. The ends lost 5 bases at V and 7 bases at J; junction bases unmatched: 6. CDR1 and CDR2 from the germline V gene are SQVTM and ANQGSEA. The CDR3 loop reads CSVKQGVLGYTF. For the CDR3, the DNA is TGCAGCGTTAAACAGGGGGTCCTTGGCTACACCTTC.

CDR3 region: CASSSRTGPDRELFF. The CDR3 DNA sequence: TGCGCCAGCAGCTCCCGGACAGGGCCGGACCGGGAGCTGTTTTTT. The rearrangement uses TRBV5-1 and TRBJ2-2; 8 bases are shared with TRBD1. V trimming: 3 bases; J trimming: 9 bases; junction bases outside the gene matches: 10. Germline V gene lookup returns CDR1 SGHRS and CDR2 YFSETQ. The CDR3 totals 15 residues.

This clone was detected a few times. The chain combines TRBV28 with TRBJ1-3, with D perhaps TRBD1 (5 bases). Per the germline V gene, CDR1 is MDHEN and CDR2 is SYDVKM. The CDR3 extends over 15 amino acids. Deletions cut 6 bases from V and 0 bases from J, with 12 bases between. The CDR3 coding sequence is TGTGCCAGCAGGCTGGACACGAGCTCTGGAAACACCATATATTTT. Protein product: CASRLDTSSGNTIYF.

The CDR3 DNA is TGTGCCAGCAACCAGGACAGGTCCGCCTCTGGGGCCAACGTCCTGACTTTC. As protein: CASNQDRSASGANVLTF. The chain recombines TRBV5-5 with TRBJ2-6; 7 nucleotides agree with TRBD1. This CDR3 contains 17 residues. V gave up 6 bases and J gave up 0 bases; unmatched junction bases: 9. CDR1 is SGHKS, CDR2 YYEKEE, per germline (reference sequence).

This chain links TRBV30 with TRBJ1-1; 10 bases line up with TRBD1. Germline trimming cut 0 bases from V and 0 bases from J; bases unmatched to any gene: 10. The CDR3 has 18 residues. Germline CDR1 reads GTSNPN; CDR2 reads SVGIG (reference sequence). This CDR3 is CAWSVYSLGQGMNTEAFF. The DNA of the CDR3 is TGTGCCTGGAGTGTCTACTCGTTGGGACAGGGGATGAACACTGAAGCTTTCTTT.

Here the CDR3 DNA reads TGCGCCAGCAGCCAAGATCCTCCGGGACTAGCGGGGGGGAGGCAGTTCTTC. Protein product: CASSQDPPGLAGGRQFF. The rearrangement links TRBV4-1 to TRBJ2-1; 16 nucleotides agree with TRBD2. The V gene end was trimmed by 0 bases and the J gene end by 12 bases; junction bases not matched to a gene: 8. This CDR3 has 17 residues. Germline CDR1 is MGHRA and CDR2 is YSYEKL.

The V and J genes are TRBV19 and TRBJ1-1; 8 positions match TRBD1. The CDR3 runs 15 residues. Germline V gene data show CDR1 as LNHDA and CDR2 as SQIVND (reference sequence). J was trimmed by 5 bases and V by 3 bases; bases with no gene match: 8. The CDR3 nucleotides are TGTGCCAGTAGTATTACAGGGGGTCTGGCGACTGAAGCTTTCTTT. Protein product: CASSITGGLATEAFF.

The chain has TRBV6-1 and TRBJ1-3; a weak D match, TRBD1 (5 bases). Germline V gene data show CDR1 as MNHNS and CDR2 as SASEGT. Trimming left V 0 bases short and J 0 bases short, with 9 bases between. The CDR3 has 16 residues. CDR3 loop: CASSEADGGSGNTIYF. The DNA for the CDR3 is TGTGCCAGCAGTGAAGCTGACGGGGGCTCTGGAAACACCATATATTTT.

The chain carries TRBV7-3 and TRBJ1-6, with D possibly being TRBD1 (5 bases). The V and J ends lost 1 base and 7 bases respectively, with 14 bases between them. Germline CDR1 and CDR2: SGHTA and FQGTGA. The CDR3 has 16 amino acids. The DNA for the CDR3 is TGTGCCAGCAGCTTAATCGGACGGGGGGGAAATTCACCCCTCCACTTT. Residues: CASSLIGRGGNSPLHF.

The V call is TRBV11-2, the J call TRBJ2-1, with no clear D. Trimming pared 1 base from V and 7 bases from J, leaving 11 bases between. Germline V gives CDR1 SGHAT, CDR2 FQNNGV. The CDR3 is made up of 14 amino acids. The CDR3 here is CASSLVGSFNEQFF. CDR3 DNA sequence: TGTGCCAGCAGCTTAGTGGGCTCTTTTAATGAGCAGTTCTTC.

The chain recombines TRBV11-3 with TRBJ2-1, with 8 bases lining up with TRBD1. In germline, CDR1 is SGHNT, CDR2 YENEEA. The V and J ends lost 6 bases and 7 bases, in that order; junction bases with no gene match: 8. The CDR3 has 14 amino acids. The CDR3, as DNA: TGTGCCAGCAGGGCTTACAGGGGGATGAATGAGCAGTTCTTC. Its translation: CASRAYRGMNEQFF.

CDR3 protein: CASSLGRGISYEQYF. The CDR3 bases are TGTGCCAGCAGCTTGGGGCGCGGGATCTCCTACGAGCAGTACTTC. The V and J genes are TRBV5-8 and TRBJ2-7; maybe TRBD2 (6 bases). CDR3 length: 15 amino acids. The germline V and J ends were trimmed by 0 bases and 0 bases, with 10 bases remaining between them. The germline V gene has CDR1 SGHTS and CDR2 YDEGEE.

The V gene is TRBV3-1 (or the pseudogene TRBV3-2), the J gene TRBJ1-6; TRBD1 is a possible D gene (5 bases). V lost 4 bases and J lost 7, with 17 bases in between. Germline V CDR1 and CDR2: LGHDT, YNNKEL (reference sequence). The CDR3 runs 16 residues. The CDR3: CASSLSMGLGNSPLHF. DNA for the CDR3: TGTGCCAGCAGCCTCTCAATGGGACTGGGAAATTCACCCCTCCACTTT.

The J gene is TRBJ1-5, the V gene TRBV5-6; 7 nucleotides align to TRBD1. The CDR3 sequence is 19 residues long. J lost 2 bases, V lost 5 bases, and 19 bases had no gene match. Looked up from germline, CDR1 is SGHDT and CDR2 is YYEEEE. For the CDR3, the DNA is TGTGCCAGCAGGTTGACCAGGGGGATCATGGGACTGGGCAATCAGCCCCAGCATTTT. As protein: CASRLTRGIMGLGNQPQHF. The variable domain in full, completed from reference TRBV5-6 and TRBJ1-5, reads DAGVTQSPTHLIKTRGQQVTLRCSPKSGHDTVSWYQQALGQGPQFIFQYYEEEERQRGNFPDRFSGHQFPNYSSELNVNALLLGDSALYLCASRLTRGIMGLGNQPQHFGDGTRLSIL.

The chain carries TRBV3-1 (or the pseudogene TRBV3-2) and TRBJ2-5; TRBD1 is a possible D gene (6 bases). The length of the CDR3 is 15 residues. Trimming left V 4 bases short and J 3 bases short, with 15 bases between. Germline loops: CDR1 LGHDT, CDR2 YNNKEL (reference sequence). CDR3 in DNA: TGTGCCAGCAGCCTACCGGGACACTTTAAAGAGACCCAGTACTTC. It encodes CASSLPGHFKETQYF.

This chain uses TRBV6-4 with TRBJ1-6, with unresolved D. V lost 3 bases and J 7 bases, leaving 13 bases between the germline ends. Germline V lookup: CDR1 MRHNA, CDR2 SNTAGT. The CDR3 has 15 residues. The CDR3 coding sequence is TGTGCCAGCAGTGATTTCGCGGGTGGGAATTCACCCCTCCACTTT. It codes for CASSDFAGGNSPLHF.

J is TRBJ1-1 and V is TRBV30; 7 bases are a match to TRBD1. The CDR3 runs 14 residues. Germline V CDR1 and CDR2: GTSNPN, SVGIG (reference sequence). The J segment lost 4 bases and the V segment lost 2 bases, leaving 7 bases of the junction unmatched. The CDR3 bases are TGTGCCTGGAGTCCCTGGGACAGACCCACTGAAGCTTTCTTT. It is translated as CAWSPWDRPTEAFF.

The V and J genes are TRBV25-1 and TRBJ1-1; 9 bases map to TRBD1. The junction had 7 bases not matched to a gene; V was cut back by 0 bases and J by 5 bases. CDR1 MGHDK and CDR2 SYGVNS come from the germline V gene. The CDR3 sequence is 16 residues long. Here the CDR3 reads CASSEYLGTGRTEAFF. CDR3 nucleotide sequence: TGTGCCAGCAGTGAATACCTGGGGACAGGGAGAACTGAAGCTTTCTTT. Supplemented by reference TRBV25-1 and TRBJ1-1, the full variable domain reads EADIYQTPRYLVIGTGKKITLECSQTMGHDKMYWYQQDPGMELHLIHYSYGVNSTEKGDLSSESTVSRIRTEHFPLTLESARPSHTSQYLCASSEYLGTGRTEAFFGQGTRLTVV.

This sequence joins TRBV6-5 and TRBJ1-5, with D tentatively TRBD1 (5 bases). The germline V and J ends were trimmed by 2 bases and 7 bases, with 12 bases remaining between them. The CDR3 extends over 14 amino acids. CDR1 MNHEY and CDR2 SVGAGI come from the germline V gene. The CDR3 bases are TGTGCCAGCAGTTACGCGGGAAGGGGCCAGCCCCAGCATTTT. Its translation: CASSYAGRGQPQHF.

CDR3 bases: TGCGCCAGCAGCCCGGGAGCCGGGTGGGAGACCCAGTACTTC. It specifies CASSPGAGWETQYF. This rearrangement joins TRBV5-1 to TRBJ2-5; tentative D call: TRBD2 (6 bases). The V gene's germline CDR1 is SGHRS and CDR2 YFSETQ. CDR3 length equals 14 residues. The ends were cut back, 4 bases at V and 5 bases at J, with 15 bases in the middle.

The gene calls are TRBV6-1 and TRBJ2-7; maybe TRBD2 (5 bases). With 3 bases removed from V and 6 bases from J, the gap between germline ends came to 12 bases. CDR1 MNHNS and CDR2 SASEGT come from the germline V gene. The CDR3 consists of 13 residues. The CDR3 protein is CASSDGVGGEQYF. CDR3 coding DNA: TGTGCCAGCAGTGATGGGGTAGGAGGCGAGCAGTACTTC.

The V call is TRBV6-6, the J call TRBJ1-6; TRBD1 matches at 7 bases. The CDR3 sequence is 13 residues long. Germline CDR1 is MNHNY and CDR2 is SVGAGI (reference sequence). V lost 6 bases to trimming and J lost 11 bases; unmatched junction nucleotides: 7. CDR3 nucleotide sequence: TGTGCCAGCAGGGGACAGAGTCCTACACCCCTCCACTTT. This translates into CASRGQSPTPLHF.